The 18 T cell receptor beta chains below all came from one sample that was sequenced in a study of cytomegalovirus exposure and HLA in healthy donors. 13 Jbeta primers and 60 Vbeta primers were used for the PCR. The protocol was immunoSEQ multiplex PCR, while the TCRdb copy is restricted to in-frame clones and leaves out a portion. The sample has just over 150,000 clones, about 65% seen once. Sequencing input: PBMCs. These receptor sequences come from a middle-aged man in good health and CMV-seropositive.

The chain links TRBV7-9 to TRBJ2-7; D is undetermined. This CDR3 region has 14 residues. Germline-derived CDR1 and CDR2 are SEHNR and FQNEAQ (reference sequence). Trimming pared 2 bases from V and 0 bases from J, leaving 8 bases between. In nucleotides, the CDR3 is TGTGCCAGCAGCTTAACAATTAACTCCTACGAGCAGTACTTC. It translates to CASSLTINSYEQYF.

CDR3 sequence: CASSPPAQGLLNTEAFF. The CDR3 DNA reads as TGTGCCAGCAGCCCCCCCGCCCAGGGTCTCCTGAACACTGAAGCTTTCTTT. The rearrangement links TRBV4-2 to TRBJ1-1; possible D gene TRBD1, 5 bases. V gave up 4 bases and J gave up 0 bases, with 18 bases separating them. CDR1 is LGHNA, CDR2 YNFKEQ, per germline. CDR3 size: 17 residues.

This chain links TRBV4-2 with TRBJ2-7; 10 positions match TRBD1. The CDR3 runs 16 residues. Losses at the gene ends were 1 base for V and 0 bases for J; bases not matched to a gene: 3. Germline V lookup: CDR1 LGHNA, CDR2 YNFKEQ. Here the CDR3 reads CASSQAGTGASYEQYF. The CDR3 nucleotides are TGTGCCAGCAGCCAAGCTGGGACAGGGGCCTCCTACGAGCAGTACTTC.

The chain carries TRBV6-5 and TRBJ2-7; no firm D call. Trimming shortened V by 5 bases and J by 7 bases, and 9 bases separated the two germline ends. This CDR3 region has 11 residues. CDR1 and CDR2 (germline): MNHEY, SVGAGI. Here the CDR3 reads CASSEASEQYF. The CDR3 DNA follows: TGTGCCAGCAGTGAAGCAAGTGAGCAGTACTTC.

This chain joins TRBV7-8 and TRBJ2-2; possible D gene TRBD1, 7 bases. CDR3 length equals 16 residues. Trimming shortened V by 6 bases and J by 2 bases, and 16 bases separated the two germline ends. Germline-derived CDR1 and CDR2 are SGHVS and FQNEAQ. The CDR3 here is CASSRGTAINTGELFF. The CDR3 region has the DNA TGTGCCAGCAGTCGCGGGACAGCGATAAACACCGGGGAGCTGTTTTTT.

The chain links TRBV7-9 to TRBJ2-5, with 9 bases that match TRBD2. The J call may be wrong; the DNA end is better matched by TRBJ2-7. Germline CDR1 SEHNR, CDR2 FQNEAQ (reference sequence). The CDR3 contains 13 residues. The CDR3 DNA follows: TGTGCCAGCAGCGGGACTAGCCCTTACGAGCAGTACTTC. Residues: CASSGTSPYEQYF.

V and J are TRBV10-3 and TRBJ1-1; D gene ambiguous. The germline V gene encodes CDR1 ENHRY and CDR2 SYGVKD. The CDR3 length is 13 residues. Trimming removed 4 bases from V and 2 bases from J, with 8 bases in between. CDR3: CAISGQINTEAFF. In nucleotides, the CDR3 is TGTGCCATCAGTGGCCAGATAAACACTGAAGCTTTCTTT.

The chain employs TRBV6-1 and TRBJ1-2; D possibly corresponds to TRBD1 (6 bases). Trimming removed 0 bases from V and 6 bases from J, with 17 bases in between. The CDR3 sequence is 16 residues long. Per germline, CDR1 MNHNS and CDR2 SASEGT. The CDR3 sequence: CASSEAGTRGINGYTF. The CDR3, as DNA: TGTGCCAGCAGTGAAGCTGGGACCAGGGGAATTAATGGCTACACCTTC.

J is TRBJ2-7 and V is TRBV7-3; 9 bases are a match to TRBD1. The CDR3 contains 14 residues. CDR1 is SGHTA, CDR2 FQGTGA, per germline. J gave up 6 bases and V 5 bases, and 8 bases lay outside the gene matches. The CDR3 loop is CASSPTGGGCEQYF. The CDR3 coding sequence is TGTGCCAGCAGCCCGACAGGGGGAGGTTGCGAGCAGTACTTC.

The chain carries TRBV6-5 and TRBJ1-2, with unresolved D. The CDR3 is made up of 13 amino acids. In germline, CDR1 is MNHEY, CDR2 SVGAGI. Trimming stripped 5 bases from V and 0 bases from J, with 7 bases between. Here the CDR3 reads CASSPTPNYGYTF. The CDR3, as DNA: TGTGCCAGCAGTCCGACACCTAACTATGGCTACACCTTC.

This clone was recorded a few times. The chain combines TRBV4-3 with TRBJ2-3, with D perhaps matching TRBD2 (5 bases). Germline V lookup: CDR1 LGHNA, CDR2 YSLEER. This CDR3 has 12 amino acids. V was trimmed by 1 base and J by 7 bases, leaving 6 bases between them. The CDR3 region is CASSQGENTQYF. CDR3 in DNA: TGCGCCAGCAGCCAAGGGGAGAATACGCAGTATTTT.

This sequence joins TRBV18 and TRBJ2-7, with 10 bases lining up with TRBD2. V gave up 4 bases and J gave up 0 bases; unmatched junction bases: 6. Germline CDR1 and CDR2: KGHSH and LQKENI. The CDR3 sequence is 16 residues long. The CDR3 bases are TGTGCCAGCTCACGGCTAGCGGGGGTGACCTCCTACGAGCAGTACTTC. Translated: CASSRLAGVTSYEQYF.

In this sample, this clone turned up a few times. CDR3 sequence: CASTPAGSQGDSYEQYF. Written as DNA, the CDR3 is TGTGCCAGTACCCCCGCTGGGTCCCAAGGGGACTCCTACGAGCAGTACTTC. V usage is TRBV19 and J usage is TRBJ2-7; D may be TRBD1 (5 bases). The length of the CDR3 is 17 residues. Germline CDR1 is LNHDA and CDR2 is SQIVND (reference sequence). V gave up 7 bases and J gave up 0 bases, with 22 bases separating them.

The rearrangement uses TRBV27 and TRBJ1-2; 10 bases line up with TRBD1. CDR1 MNHEY and CDR2 SMNVEV come from the germline V gene (reference sequence). The V gene end was trimmed by 2 bases and the J gene end by 3 bases; junction bases not matched to a gene: 6. This CDR3 has 16 amino acids. DNA of the CDR3: TGTGCCAGCAGTTTAAGACAGGGGGCGGAGGACTATGGCTACACCTTC. Amino acids: CASSLRQGAEDYGYTF.

There are a few counts of this clone. This chain uses TRBV5-1 with TRBJ2-7; D perhaps matches TRBD1 (7 bases). This CDR3 is 12 amino acids long. V was trimmed by 4 bases and J by 12 bases, leaving 17 bases between them. Per the germline V gene, CDR1 is SGHRS and CDR2 is YFSETQ. In DNA form, the CDR3 reads TGCGCCAGCAGCGAGGAGGGACAGCTCGGGTACTTC. As protein: CASSEEGQLGYF.

This chain connects TRBV25-1 to TRBJ2-2, with D uncertain. CDR3 size: 15 residues. Looked up from germline, CDR1 is MGHDK and CDR2 is SYGVNS. V was clipped by 7 bases and J by 0 bases, with 12 bases between them. CDR3 coding DNA: TGTGCCAGCACCAAAAACACAGCGAACACCGGGGAGCTGTTTTTT. As protein: CASTKNTANTGELFF.

The chain carries TRBV7-6 and TRBJ2-7, with 10 bases fitting TRBD1. This CDR3 has 15 residues. The junction had 7 bases not matched to a gene; V was cut back by 5 bases and J by 3 bases. The V gene's germline CDR1 is SGHVS and CDR2 FNYEAQ. In DNA, the CDR3 is TGTGCCAGCAGCCTCCGGACAGGGGGGAGCTACGAGCAGTACTTC. It specifies CASSLRTGGSYEQYF. The full variable domain, completed using reference TRBV7-6 and TRBJ2-7, is GAGVSQSPRYKVTKRGQDVALRCDPISGHVSLYWYRQALGQGPEFLTYFNYEAQQDKSGLPNDRFSAERPEGSISTLTIQRTEQRDSAMYRCASSLRTGGSYEQYFGPGTRLTVT.

V gene TRBV19 combines with J gene TRBJ1-2; 9 bases match TRBD1. V lost 4 bases, J lost 4 bases, and 10 bases stayed unmatched. Per germline, CDR1 LNHDA and CDR2 SQIVND (reference sequence). The CDR3 length is 16 residues. CDR3 region: CASSRSRDRDPYGYTF. The CDR3, as DNA: TGTGCCAGTAGTAGAAGCCGGGACAGGGATCCCTATGGCTACACCTTC. The whole variable domain, filled in from reference TRBV19 and TRBJ1-2, reads DGGITQSPKYLFRKEGQNVTLSCEQNLNHDAMYWYRQDPGQGLRLIYYSQIVNDFQKGDIAEGYSVSREKKESFPLTVTSAQKNPTAFYLCASSRSRDRDPYGYTFGSGTRLTVV.